The clone carrying this TCR beta chain has ten or more counts. Its antigen is unidentified. This entry comes from a study of T-cell reconstitution after alpha-beta-depleted transplantation in children. The germline CDR1 and CDR2 sequences are SGHRS and YFSETQ. The CDR3 runs 15 residues. The V and J ends lost 1 base and 0 bases respectively, with 7 bases between them. General observations from the study: In some patients, recipient T cells and intrathymic progenitors surviving conditioning explained high day-60 diversity. Newly produced T cells mostly accounted for T-cell counts and diversity one year post-transplant. As was reported, about two months after transplant, alpha-beta T cells came from several hundred expanded graft clones.

The library targeted TCRbeta and was prepared with unique molecular identifiers. MiXCR, applied by TCRdb to the PCR reads, yields one record per CDR3 protein. The data contain over 200,000 distinct CDR3 sequences, about 11% of them singletons. The source was PBMCs, collected before TCRalphabeta/CD19-depleted stem cell transplant. The V gene is TRBV5-1, the J gene TRBJ2-2; the D is unclear. This receptor was obtained from a child under three years old with acute myeloid leukemia, due to receive a stem cell transplant. CDR3: CASSLRSSNTGELFF. In nucleotides, the CDR3 is TGCGCCAGCAGCTTGAGATCCTCGAACACCGGGGAGCTGTTTTTT. The whole variable domain, filled in from reference TRBV5-1 and TRBJ2-2, reads KAGVTQTPRYLIKTRGQQVTLSCSPISGHRSVSWYQQTPGQGLQFLFEYFSETQRNKGNFPGRFSGRQFSNSRSEMNVSTLELGDSALYLCASSLRSSNTGELFFGEGSRLTVL.